This is a list of T cell receptor beta chains from one sample in a study of OX40 agonist ivuxolimab in advanced cancers. Profiling relied on immunoSEQ multiplex PCR, and the TCRdb table lists in-frame clones only, not all of them. Here the sample spans 35,000 to 55,000 clones, 70% to 90% being singletons. The starting material was CD4+ or CD8+ T cells sorted from blood, obtained in a trial of the OX40 agonist ivuxolimab. The receptors derive from an adult with an advanced solid tumor such as melanoma, head and neck, liver or kidney cancer. Each CDR3 is given with its conserved first and last residue. Fields, in order: V gene, clone size, D gene, J gene, CDR3 protein, CDR3 DNA. A D gene is named only where the DNA matches it firmly. Where a row states a size, it is once, few, many or the class of an expanded clone; other rows omit it.

V: TRBV4-1; size: .; D: .; J: TRBJ2-3; CDR3: CASSQAGGASTDTQYF; DNA: TGCGCCAGCAGCCAAGCAGGCGGAGCCAGCACAGATACGCAGTATTTT
V: TRBV14; size: .; D: .; J: TRBJ2-5; CDR3: CASSQGSGTRETQYF; DNA: TGTGCCAGCAGCCAAGGGTCAGGGACGCGGGAGACCCAGTACTTC
V: TRBV6-5; size: few; D: TRBD1; J: TRBJ1-5; CDR3: CASSEPGQAAHF; DNA: TGTGCCAGCAGTGAACCGGGACAGGCCGCGCATTTT
V: TRBV19; size: once; D: TRBD1; J: TRBJ2-3; CDR3: CASSIPGTATDTQYF; DNA: TGTGCCAGTAGTATCCCCGGGACAGCCACAGATACGCAGTATTTT
V: TRBV27; size: .; D: TRBD2; J: TRBJ2-7; CDR3: CASWRGGGEQYF; DNA: TGTGCCAGCTGGCGGGGGGGAGGCGAGCAGTACTTC
V: TRBV9; size: .; D: .; J: TRBJ2-5; CDR3: CASSVNQGLQETQYF; DNA: TGTGCCAGCAGCGTAAACCAGGGGCTCCAAGAGACCCAGTACTTC
V: TRBV30; size: .; D: TRBD1; J: TRBJ2-2; CDR3: CAWKDRGTGELFF; DNA: TGTGCCTGGAAGGACAGGGGCACCGGGGAGCTGTTTTTT
V: TRBV5-1; size: once; D: .; J: TRBJ1-1; CDR3: CASFGPGGKTEAFF; DNA: TGCGCCAGCTTCGGGCCCGGGGGAAAGACTGAAGCTTTCTTT
V: TRBV6-1; size: .; D: TRBD1; J: TRBJ1-1; CDR3: CASRTAGTDTEAFF; DNA: TGTGCCAGCAGGACCGCCGGGACAGACACTGAAGCTTTCTTT
V: TRBV5-4; size: .; D: TRBD1; J: TRBJ2-2; CDR3: CASGRVNRGRNTGELFF; DNA: TGTGCCAGCGGCAGGGTGAACAGGGGTCGGAACACCGGGGAGCTGTTTTTT
V: TRBV18; size: .; D: TRBD1; J: TRBJ1-1; CDR3: CASSPLQGAGTEAFF; DNA: TGTGCCAGCTCACCACTCCAGGGGGCCGGTACTGAAGCTTTCTTT
V: TRBV30; size: few; D: TRBD1; J: TRBJ1-1; CDR3: CAWRGQGATEAFF; DNA: TGTGCCTGGAGAGGACAGGGGGCCACTGAAGCTTTCTTT
V: TRBV4-1; size: .; D: .; J: TRBJ1-6; CDR3: CASSQALRDSPLHF; DNA: TGCGCCAGCAGCCAAGCGTTAAGGGATTCACCCCTCCACTTT
V: TRBV5-1; size: .; D: .; J: TRBJ2-3; CDR3: CASSLGLRGATVATDTQYF; DNA: TGCGCCAGCAGCTTGGGCCTCAGGGGGGCGACCGTCGCCACAGATACGCAGTATTTT
V: TRBV5-1; size: .; D: TRBD2; J: TRBJ2-7; CDR3: CASSLVVAGSSYEQYF; DNA: TGCGCCAGCAGCTTGGTGGTAGCGGGATCTTCTTACGAGCAGTACTTC
V: TRBV27; size: .; D: TRBD1; J: TRBJ1-4; CDR3: CASRDRGGKLFF; DNA: TGTGCCAGCAGGGACAGGGGTGGAAAACTGTTTTTT
V: TRBV4-2; size: .; D: TRBD1; J: TRBJ2-5; CDR3: CASSPYSMTGVPETQYF; DNA: TGTGCCAGCAGCCCCTACTCGATGACAGGGGTGCCAGAGACCCAGTACTTC
V: TRBV14; size: .; D: .; J: TRBJ2-1; CDR3: CASSQPSVVGNEQFF; DNA: TGTGCCAGCAGCCAGCCTAGCGTGGTGGGCAATGAGCAGTTCTTC
V: TRBV21-1; size: .; D: .; J: TRBJ2-7; CDR3: CASSKDFTGITYEQYF; DNA: TGTGCCAGCAGCAAAGATTTCACAGGGATTACCTACGAGCAGTACTTC
V: TRBV6-5; size: .; D: .; J: TRBJ2-1; CDR3: CASSRMTIADNEQFF; DNA: TGTGCCAGCAGTCGGATGACTATAGCGGACAATGAGCAGTTCTTC
V: TRBV2; size: .; D: .; J: TRBJ2-3; CDR3: CASSAGDTQYF; DNA: TGTGCCAGCAGTGCGGGAGATACGCAGTATTTT
V: TRBV27; size: .; D: .; J: TRBJ2-6; CDR3: CASSLRGIGVTGANVLTF; DNA: TGTGCCAGCAGTTTGCGCGGGATCGGAGTCACTGGGGCCAACGTCCTGACTTTC
V: TRBV2; size: once; D: TRBD1; J: TRBJ1-2; CDR3: CASTSQGGYGYTF; DNA: TGTGCCAGCACTTCGCAGGGGGGCTATGGCTACACCTTC
V: TRBV2; size: .; D: .; J: TRBJ1-2; CDR3: CASTEGAYGYTF; DNA: TGTGCCAGCACCGAAGGGGCCTATGGCTACACCTTC
V: TRBV30; size: .; D: TRBD1; J: TRBJ1-5; CDR3: CAWSVETGRSNQPQHF; DNA: TGTGCCTGGAGTGTCGAGACAGGGAGAAGCAATCAGCCCCAGCATTTT
V: TRBV5-8; size: few; D: .; J: TRBJ1-5; CDR3: CASSLRGSNAPQHF; DNA: TGTGCCAGCAGCTTGAGGGGGAGTAATGCGCCCCAGCATTTT
V: TRBV18; size: .; D: .; J: TRBJ2-5; CDR3: CASSPAFLTGEGETQYF; DNA: TGTGCCAGCTCACCCGCTTTCCTGACAGGGGAGGGAGAGACCCAGTACTTC
V: TRBV29-1; size: .; D: TRBD2; J: TRBJ2-5; CDR3: CSVEGLAGGRETQYF; DNA: TGCAGCGTTGAAGGTTTAGCGGGGGGTCGAGAGACCCAGTACTTC
V: TRBV19; size: few; D: .; J: TRBJ2-7; CDR3: CASRGRGTAEQYF; DNA: TGTGCCAGTAGAGGAAGGGGTACTGCCGAGCAGTACTTC
V: TRBV28; size: once; D: TRBD2; J: TRBJ2-1; CDR3: CASSPPGLAGAYNEQFF; DNA: TGTGCCAGCAGCCCTCCTGGACTAGCGGGAGCCTACAATGAGCAGTTCTTC
V: TRBV10-1; size: .; D: .; J: TRBJ1-1; CDR3: CASSESGKPNTEAFF; DNA: TGCGCCAGCAGTGAGTCTGGTAAACCGAACACTGAAGCTTTCTTT
V: TRBV19; size: .; D: TRBD1; J: TRBJ1-2; CDR3: CASSENRDRSSGYTF; DNA: TGTGCCAGTAGCGAAAACCGGGACAGGTCGTCTGGCTACACCTTC
V: TRBV25-1; size: .; D: .; J: TRBJ1-1; CDR3: CASTVDRQDTEAFF; DNA: TGTGCCAGCACCGTAGACAGACAGGACACTGAAGCTTTCTTT
V: TRBV30; size: .; D: .; J: TRBJ1-3; CDR3: CAWGVSGNTIYF; DNA: TGTGCCTGGGGGGTCTCTGGAAACACCATATATTTT
V: TRBV5-4; size: .; D: TRBD1; J: TRBJ2-2; CDR3: CASSLGGQGNTGELFF; DNA: TGTGCCAGCAGCTTGGGGGGACAGGGGAACACCGGGGAGCTGTTTTTT